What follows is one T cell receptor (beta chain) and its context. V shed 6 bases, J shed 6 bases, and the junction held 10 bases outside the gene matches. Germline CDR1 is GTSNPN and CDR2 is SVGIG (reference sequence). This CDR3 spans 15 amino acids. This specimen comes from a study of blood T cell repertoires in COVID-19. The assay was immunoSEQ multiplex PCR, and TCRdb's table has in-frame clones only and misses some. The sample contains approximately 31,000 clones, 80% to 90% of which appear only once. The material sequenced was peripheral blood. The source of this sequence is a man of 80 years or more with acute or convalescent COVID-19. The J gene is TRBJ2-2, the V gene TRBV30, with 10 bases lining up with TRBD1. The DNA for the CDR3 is TGTGCCTGCCATCTAGGGACAGGGGTTCCCGGGGAGCTGTTTTTT. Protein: CACHLGTGVPGELFF.